The 28 T cell receptor beta chains below were found in one sample sequenced in a study of CD8 T cells in ankylosing spondylitis. General study points: One TCR beta motif, made up of roughly eight highly homologous variants, appeared characteristic of ankylosing spondylitis blood.

TCRdb redid the calling of the 5' RACE reads with MiXCR, one entry per CDR3 protein. The table shows fewer than 550,000 distinct CDR3 sequences, with roughly 5.3% occurring only once. Their specific antigens are unknown. Sequenced input: blood, either unsorted or a sorted T cell fraction (not recorded which). The receptors here all came from a male donor with ankylosing spondylitis.

This clonotype has at least ten counts. The chain is built from TRBV29-1 and TRBJ2-7, with 9 bases that match TRBD1. This CDR3 is built from 13 residues. Germline CDR1 SQVTM, CDR2 ANQGSEA. V shed 3 bases, J shed 6 bases, and the junction held 6 bases outside the gene matches. The CDR3 sequence: CSVDRGQGSEQYF. CDR3 DNA sequence: TGCAGCGTTGATCGGGGACAGGGAAGCGAGCAGTACTTC.

The V call is TRBV20-1, the J call TRBJ1-2; maybe TRBD1 (6 bases). The CDR3 has 14 residues. Germline V gives CDR1 DFQATT, CDR2 SNEGSKA (reference sequence). V lost 1 base, J lost 8 bases, and 17 bases lay in between. In DNA form, the CDR3 reads TGCAGTGCTAGAGCGGGGTCAGGGGAGGCCGGCTACACCTTC. The encoded protein is CSARAGSGEAGYTF.

This clonotype came up many times. The genes are TRBV20-1 and TRBJ2-2; 10 nucleotides match TRBD2. Germline V gene data show CDR1 as DFQATT and CDR2 as SNEGSKA (reference sequence). The junction had 8 bases not matched to a gene; V was cut back by 0 bases and J by 1 base. The CDR3 has 18 residues. The CDR3 region is CSARDLAGAGGNTGELFF. Written as DNA, the CDR3 is TGCAGTGCTAGAGATCTAGCGGGGGCAGGGGGGAACACCGGGGAGCTGTTTTTT.

In this sample, this clonotype turned up many times. The rearrangement links TRBV6-1 to TRBJ1-3; D is uncertain. The CDR3 is made up of 14 amino acids. Per the germline V gene, CDR1 is MNHNS and CDR2 is SASEGT. The V gene lost 7 bases and the J gene lost 0 bases, with 10 bases spanning the gap. DNA of the CDR3: TGTGCCAGCATGGACCGAAGCTCTGGAAACACCATATATTTT. It is translated as CASMDRSSGNTIYF.

Notes on this clonotype: A much larger clone differs by one base, so this may be a read error. V usage is TRBV20-1 and J usage is TRBJ1-5; no clear D. The CDR3 contains 13 residues. CDR1 is DFQATT, CDR2 SNEGSKA, per germline (reference sequence). For the CDR3, the DNA is TGCAGTGCTAGGAGGGAGGGCAATCAGACCCAGCATTTT. Translation: CSARREGNQTQHF.

This clonotype occurred many times. DNA for the CDR3: TGTGCCAGCAGCTTACCGGCAGGTAACACTGAAGCTTTCTTT. Translating gives CASSLPAGNTEAFF. The chain uses TRBV7-9 and TRBJ1-1; D remains unclear. The CDR3 length is 14 residues. Trimming removed 2 bases at V and 2 bases at J, with 9 bases between. Germline V gives CDR1 SEHNR, CDR2 FQNEAQ (reference sequence).

Many counts were recorded for this clonotype. V gene TRBV9 combines with J gene TRBJ2-3, with 8 bases fitting TRBD2. The CDR3 contains 15 residues. J gave up 7 bases and V 4 bases, and 11 bases lay outside the gene matches. Per germline, CDR1 SGDLS and CDR2 YYNGEE. CDR3 residues: CASSSGGGSANTQYF. The CDR3 nucleotides read TGTGCCAGCAGCTCGGGGGGGGGTTCGGCGAATACGCAGTATTTT.

This clonotype was observed at least ten times. The chain combines TRBV7-9 with TRBJ1-1; 9 positions agree with TRBD1. The CDR3 runs to 14 residues. The J segment lost 7 bases and the V segment lost 4 bases, leaving 7 bases of the junction unmatched. The germline V gene has CDR1 SEHNR and CDR2 FQNEAQ (reference sequence). CDR3 nucleotides: TGTGCCAGCAGCTCCGACAGGGGGTATTTTGAAGCTTTCTTT. Protein product: CASSSDRGYFEAFF.

This clonotype was counted many times. The chain couples TRBV10-3 to TRBJ1-6; D ambiguous. The germline gives CDR1 ENHRY, CDR2 SYGVKD. This CDR3 is built from 12 residues. With 4 bases removed from V and 13 bases from J, the gap between germline ends came to 11 bases. CDR3 bases: TGTGCCATCAGTGTCCCAGGAGGGCCCCTCCACTTT. It yields the protein CAISVPGGPLHF.

This clonotype was seen at least ten times. The chain has TRBV11-2 and TRBJ1-2; 7 positions agree with TRBD1. Trimming cost V 5 bases and J 4 bases; bases outside gene matches: 10. Germline values: CDR1 SGHAT, CDR2 FQNNGV. The CDR3 is 15 amino acids. The DNA of the CDR3 is TGTGCCAGCAGCCCGGGCGCAGGGGGAGCCTATGGCTACACCTTC. This encodes CASSPGAGGAYGYTF.

This clonotype has at least ten counts. V gene TRBV7-8 combines with J gene TRBJ1-2; unclear D gene. CDR1 and CDR2 (germline): SGHVS, FQNEAQ. This CDR3 spans 15 amino acids. Deletions cut 0 bases from V and 8 bases from J, with 16 bases between. The CDR3 sequence is CASSLARAGALGYTF. Written as DNA, the CDR3 is TGTGCCAGCAGCTTAGCGCGAGCGGGCGCGCTAGGCTACACCTTC.

This clonotype showed up many times. The V gene is TRBV24-1, the J gene TRBJ2-5, with 9 bases lining up with TRBD1. CDR1 and CDR2 (germline): KGHDR, SFDVKD. The V gene end was trimmed by 9 bases and the J gene end by 5 bases; junction bases not matched to a gene: 6. This CDR3 region has 13 residues. CDR3 region: CATGTGGAETQYF. CDR3 bases: TGTGCCACCGGTACAGGGGGCGCGGAGACCCAGTACTTC.

This clonotype was seen ten or more times. The CDR3 protein is CAISPPGLIREQYF. The CDR3 nucleotides are TGTGCCATCAGTCCCCCGGGACTAATACGCGAGCAGTACTTC. V and J are TRBV10-3 and TRBJ2-7; 7 bases agree with TRBD2. The CDR3 contains 14 residues. CDR1 ENHRY and CDR2 SYGVKD come from the germline V gene. V was clipped by 5 bases and J by 6 bases; unmatched bases: 10.

This clonotype was detected ten times or more. This rearrangement joins TRBV7-2 to TRBJ1-2, with D perhaps TRBD1 (6 bases). Trimming cost V 1 base and J 6 bases, with 15 bases left between them. This CDR3 spans 15 amino acids. Germline V gene data show CDR1 as SGHTA and CDR2 as FQGNSA. DNA of the CDR3: TGTGCCAGCAGCTTAGTGACAGGTTACAAGCATGGCTACACCTTC. Translation gives CASSLVTGYKHGYTF.

This clonotype came up many times. This chain uses TRBV10-3 with TRBJ2-7; 14 bases match TRBD2. The germline V gene encodes CDR1 ENHRY and CDR2 SYGVKD. The CDR3 runs 13 residues. Trimming removed 11 bases from V and 4 bases from J; junction bases left unmatched: 4. As DNA, the CDR3 is TGTGCCGCCGGGACTAGCGGGAGTTACGAGCAGTACTTC. Encoded protein: CAAGTSGSYEQYF.

This clonotype appeared many times. V usage is TRBV5-1 and J usage is TRBJ1-5; weak D call: TRBD1 (5 bases). CDR3 length equals 17 residues. CDR1 and CDR2 (germline): SGHRS, YFSETQ. Trimming removed 0 bases at V and 4 bases at J, with 17 bases between. The CDR3 reads CASSLAPRGAGNQPQHF. In nucleotides, the CDR3 is TGCGCCAGCAGCTTGGCCCCGCGGGGCGCCGGTAATCAGCCCCAGCATTTT.

This clonotype appeared many times. The V call is TRBV7-9, the J call TRBJ1-6; no reliable D call. CDR1 is SEHNR and CDR2 is FQNEAQ in the germline V gene (reference sequence). This CDR3 region has 15 residues. Trimming left V 5 bases short and J 8 bases short, with 16 bases between. CDR3 amino acids: CASSTAAGFYSPLHF. DNA for the CDR3: TGTGCCAGCAGCACCGCCGCGGGATTCTATTCACCCCTCCACTTT.

This clonotype was recorded at least ten times. The chain employs TRBV4-3 and TRBJ1-3; D is unresolved. The CDR3 covers 17 residues. CDR1 LGHNA and CDR2 YSLEER come from the germline V gene. The germline V and J ends were trimmed by 0 bases and 0 bases, with 12 bases remaining between them. The CDR3 loop is CASSQEGRGHSGNTIYF. The CDR3 region has the DNA TGCGCCAGCAGCCAAGAAGGCCGTGGTCACTCTGGAAACACCATATATTTT.

The sample holds many counts of this clonotype. The CDR3 nucleotides read TGCGCCAGCAGCTTGGAGTATATGGGGGGCTACACCTTC. Protein product: CASSLEYMGGYTF. The chain uses TRBV5-1 and TRBJ1-2, with D hard to call. V lost 0 bases and J lost 8, with 11 bases in between. Germline lookup yields CDR1 SGHRS and CDR2 YFSETQ. This CDR3 is 13 amino acids long.

Many counts were recorded for this clonotype. One junction end does not reproduce the germline sequence, and a read error may be involved. J is TRBJ2-3 and V is TRBV29-1; D possibly corresponds to TRBD2 (6 bases). Germline V gene data show CDR1 as SQVTM and CDR2 as ANQGSEA. This CDR3 has 12 residues. The CDR3 bases are TGCAGCGTTGAAGAAGGGGAGCGGGTCTCGACTTTT. This codes for CSVEEGERVSTF.

At least ten counts were recorded for this clonotype. The CDR3: CASSLVRQGVGYTF. CDR3 DNA: TGTGCCAGCAGCTTAGTCCGACAGGGAGTTGGCTACACCTTC. The chain recombines TRBV7-2 with TRBJ1-2; 7 bases are a match to TRBD1. Germline V CDR1 and CDR2: SGHTA, FQGNSA. Trimming at V came to 1 base and at J to 7 bases, leaving 6 bases not matched to a gene. This CDR3 comprises 14 residues.

This clonotype was detected ten times or more. The chain combines TRBV20-1 with TRBJ2-5; D call uncertain. This CDR3 has 13 residues. Germline-derived CDR1 and CDR2 are DFQATT and SNEGSKA (reference sequence). Trimming left V 0 bases short and J 7 bases short, with 12 bases between. The CDR3 DNA is TGCAGTGCTAGAGATAGATCCTCTGGGACCCAGTACTTC. It translates to CSARDRSSGTQYF.

This clonotype was counted ten times or more. The chain links TRBV7-8 to TRBJ2-5; TRBD2 aligns across 8 bases. V lost 1 base and J lost 4; bases outside the gene matches: 14. CDR3 length equals 18 residues. The germline CDR1 and CDR2 sequences are SGHVS and FQNEAQ. CDR3 residues: CASSLDLVAGYAGETQYF. The CDR3 DNA follows: TGTGCCAGCAGCTTAGATTTGGTAGCGGGATATGCAGGAGAGACCCAGTACTTC.

V is TRBV11-3 and J is TRBJ2-5; D call uncertain. The germline CDR1 and CDR2 sequences are SGHNT and YENEEA. Trimming removed 5 bases from V and 0 bases from J, with 7 bases in between. The CDR3 consists of 13 residues. The DNA for the CDR3 is TGTGCCAGCAGCAGGGCTTACCAAGAGACCCAGTACTTC. Amino acid sequence: CASSRAYQETQYF. Full variable domain (remainder filled in from reference TRBV11-3 and TRBJ2-5): EAGVVQSPRYKIIEKKQPVAFWCNPISGHNTLYWYLQNLGQGPELLIRYENEEAVDDSQLPKDRFSAERLKGVDSTLKIQPAELGDSAVYLCASSRAYQETQYFGPGTRLLVL.

This clonotype showed up many times. This CDR3 reads CATSRDVGNTEAFF. The CDR3 coding sequence is TGTGCCACCAGCAGAGACGTCGGGAACACTGAAGCTTTCTTT. This sequence joins TRBV15 and TRBJ1-1, with D hard to call. V lost 0 bases and J lost 1, with 6 bases in between. The V gene's germline CDR1 is LNHNV and CDR2 YYDKDF (reference sequence). The CDR3 is 14 amino acids. The complete variable domain, with remaining parts taken from reference TRBV15 and TRBJ1-1, reads DAMVIQNPRYQVTQFGKPVTLSCSQTLNHNVMYWYQQKSSQAPKLLFHYYDKDFNNEADTPDNFQSRRPNTSFCFLDIRSPGLGDTAMYLCATSRDVGNTEAFFGQGTRLTVV.

J is TRBJ2-1 and V is TRBV20-1, with TRBD1 as a possible D gene (5 bases). There are 15 residues in the CDR3. Germline CDR1 is DFQATT and CDR2 is SNEGSKA (reference sequence). The CDR3 reads CSATTASSSYNEQFF. CDR3 nucleotides: TGCAGCGCCACGACAGCTTCGAGCTCCTACAATGAGCAGTTCTTC.

The chain carries TRBV29-1 and TRBJ1-1; no firm D call. The V and J ends lost 2 bases and 0 bases respectively, with 7 bases between them. CDR3 size: 13 residues. CDR1 is SQVTM and CDR2 is ANQGSEA in the germline V gene. The CDR3 nucleotides are TGCAGCGTTGAAAGGAGCATGAACACTGAAGCTTTCTTT. It encodes CSVERSMNTEAFF.

This clonotype was picked up a small number of times. This sequence joins TRBV6-2 or TRBV6-3 and TRBJ2-1; D remains ambiguous. Trimming stripped 2 bases from V and 10 bases from J, with 12 bases between. Germline V gene lookup returns CDR1 MNHEY and CDR2 SVGEGT. CDR3 length equals 13 residues. In nucleotides, the CDR3 is TGTGCCAGCAGTTACGGCAGTTATGAGGAGCAGTTCTTC. Translated: CASSYGSYEEQFF.